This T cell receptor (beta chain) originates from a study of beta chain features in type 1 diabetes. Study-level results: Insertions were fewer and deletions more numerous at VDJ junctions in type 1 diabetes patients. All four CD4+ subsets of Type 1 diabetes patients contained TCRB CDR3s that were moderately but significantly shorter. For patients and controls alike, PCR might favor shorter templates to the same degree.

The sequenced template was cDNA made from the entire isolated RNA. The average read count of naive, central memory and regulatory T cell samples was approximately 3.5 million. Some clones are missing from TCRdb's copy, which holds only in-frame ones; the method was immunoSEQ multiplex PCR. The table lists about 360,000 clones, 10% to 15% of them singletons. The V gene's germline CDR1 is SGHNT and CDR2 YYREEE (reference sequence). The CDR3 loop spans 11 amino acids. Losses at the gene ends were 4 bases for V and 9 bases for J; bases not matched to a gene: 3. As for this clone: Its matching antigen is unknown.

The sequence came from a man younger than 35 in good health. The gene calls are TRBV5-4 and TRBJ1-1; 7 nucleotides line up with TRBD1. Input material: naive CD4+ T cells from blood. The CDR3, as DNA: TGTGCCAGCAGCGTAAGGGGGCAAGCTTTCTTT. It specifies CASSVRGQAFF. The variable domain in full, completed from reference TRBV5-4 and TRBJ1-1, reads ETGVTQSPTHLIKTRGQQVTLRCSSQSGHNTVSWYQQALGQGPQFIFQYYREEENGRGNFPPRFSGLQFPNYSSELNVNALELDDSALYLCASSVRGQAFFGQGTRLTVV.